A single sample is the source of the 20 T cell receptor beta chains below, sequenced in a study of T cells after yellow fever vaccination (dated by TCRdb to the late 2010s). Receptor libraries were prepared by 5' RACE. Sequencing instrument: Illumina HiSeq 2500. The raw public data were reprocessed by TCRdb itself: fastp quality trimming at Q25, MiXCR clonotype calling, in-frame beta chains only. Under each unique CDR3 protein, matching rows form one entry showing the most common genes and DNA. The table for this sample lists 100,000 to 150,000 distinct CDR3 sequences; more than 6.5% of them were counted only once. The ten largest clones capture around 2.7% of the sample. The sample's treatment or condition label is to be understood as: live attenuated yellow fever vaccine strain. Source: CD4+ T cells sorted from PBMCs, taken more than 8 days after the first yellow fever vaccination. Receptors originate from a man aged 18 to 30 who received the YFV17D yellow fever vaccine.

This clonotype was picked up a small number of times. The chain joins TRBV5-4 to TRBJ1-1; perhaps TRBD1 as D (5 bases). V was shortened by 4 bases and J by 7 bases, with 17 bases between the two germline ends. The CDR3 totals 14 residues. From germline, CDR1 is SGHNT and CDR2 YYREEE (reference sequence). The CDR3: CASSRGEGVSEAFF. CDR3 nucleotides: TGTGCCAGCAGCCGGGGCGAGGGAGTCAGTGAAGCTTTCTTT. The full variable domain, with the rest looked up from reference TRBV5-4 and TRBJ1-1, is ETGVTQSPTHLIKTRGQQVTLRCSSQSGHNTVSWYQQALGQGPQFIFQYYREEENGRGNFPPRFSGLQFPNYSSELNVNALELDDSALYLCASSRGEGVSEAFFGQGTRLTVV.

This clonotype occurred many times. CDR3 nucleotide sequence: TGTGCCACCAGCAGGCCTTTAGCGGCTAGCACAGATACGCAGTATTTT. This codes for CATSRPLAASTDTQYF. V gene TRBV15 combines with J gene TRBJ2-3; D perhaps matches TRBD2 (6 bases). Germline assignment: CDR1 LNHNV and CDR2 YYDKDF (reference sequence). Trimming stripped 3 bases from V and 0 bases from J, with 13 bases between. This CDR3 contains 16 residues. Based on the CDR3 plus reference TRBV15 and TRBJ2-3, the full variable domain is DAMVIQNPRYQVTQFGKPVTLSCSQTLNHNVMYWYQQKSSQAPKLLFHYYDKDFNNEADTPDNFQSRRPNTSFCFLDIRSPGLGDTAMYLCATSRPLAASTDTQYFGPGTRLTVL.

This clonotype was counted ten times or more. The chain has TRBV30 and TRBJ2-1; D remains unclear. Germline loops: CDR1 GTSNPN, CDR2 SVGIG (reference sequence). The CDR3 contains 12 residues. Trimming stripped 0 bases from V and 10 bases from J, with 10 bases between. The CDR3 DNA follows: TGTGCCTGGAGTGTACAAGGGCAAGAGCAGTTCTTC. Protein product: CAWSVQGQEQFF.

This clonotype was observed a handful of times. The chain is built from TRBV7-8 and TRBJ2-7; 8 nucleotides agree with TRBD1. Trimming at V came to 2 bases and at J to 3 bases, leaving 9 bases not matched to a gene. The CDR3 loop spans 16 amino acids. From germline, CDR1 is SGHVS and CDR2 FQNEAQ. The CDR3 is CASSLHLGTGNYEQYF. DNA of the CDR3: TGTGCCAGCAGCTTACACCTAGGGACAGGCAACTACGAGCAGTACTTC.

The table lists this clonotype with many counts. The chain uses TRBV25-1 and TRBJ2-3, with 7 bases identical to TRBD1. The germline gives CDR1 MGHDK, CDR2 SYGVNS. Unmatched junction bases numbered 8, after V lost 4 bases and J lost 1 base. The CDR3 covers 16 residues. CDR3 amino acids: CASSATPGQRTDTQYF. The DNA for the CDR3 is TGTGCCAGCAGTGCCACACCGGGACAGCGCACAGATACGCAGTATTTT.

At least ten counts were recorded for this clonotype. This chain uses TRBV10-3 with TRBJ2-3; no firm D call. The CDR3 loop spans 14 amino acids. Germline values: CDR1 ENHRY, CDR2 SYGVKD. The germline V and J ends were trimmed by 3 bases and 2 bases, with 9 bases remaining between them. The CDR3 loop is CAISDLTATDTQYF. CDR3 in DNA: TGTGCCATCAGTGATTTAACTGCCACAGATACGCAGTATTTT.

A remark on this clonotype: Being one base from a much bigger clone, this may be a read error. This chain joins TRBV7-2 and TRBJ1-2, with 9 bases lining up with TRBD1. J lost 10 bases, V lost 2 bases, and 8 bases had no gene match. The germline CDR1 and CDR2 sequences are SGHTA and FQGNSA. The CDR3 is 14 amino acids. CDR3 coding DNA: TGTGCCAGCAGCTTAAACAGGGGGCGCAGAGACTACACCTTC. The encoded protein is CASSLNRGRRDYTF.

This clonotype was observed at least ten times. V usage is TRBV9 and J usage is TRBJ2-2; D gene ambiguous. The germline V and J ends were trimmed by 0 bases and 2 bases, with 8 bases remaining between them. The CDR3 extends over 15 amino acids. CDR1 and CDR2 (germline): SGDLS, YYNGEE. The CDR3 DNA reads as TGTGCCAGCAGCGTAGAGACGGAAAACACCGGGGAGCTGTTTTTT. It yields the protein CASSVETENTGELFF.

This clonotype was recorded at least ten times. The chain combines TRBV7-2 with TRBJ2-2; no firm D call. CDR3 length equals 14 residues. Trimming cost V 1 base and J 0 bases, with 3 bases left between them. Germline CDR1 and CDR2: SGHTA and FQGNSA. CDR3 residues: CASSLVANTGELFF. The CDR3 nucleotides are TGTGCCAGCAGCTTAGTTGCGAACACCGGGGAGCTGTTTTTT.

The V call is TRBV28, the J call TRBJ2-5; 10 bases are a match to TRBD2. This CDR3 is built from 15 residues. The V gene's germline CDR1 is MDHEN and CDR2 SYDVKM. Unmatched junction bases numbered 4, after V lost 4 bases and J lost 2 bases. This CDR3 reads CASSSIAGGQETQYF. The CDR3 DNA is TGTGCCAGCAGTTCCATAGCGGGGGGTCAAGAGACCCAGTACTTC.

This clonotype came up many times. This sequence joins TRBV6-2 or TRBV6-3 and TRBJ2-7, with D perhaps TRBD1 (6 bases). Between the trimmed V and J ends, which lost 0 bases and 6 bases, there was a span of 12 bases. The CDR3 consists of 14 residues. The germline CDR1 and CDR2 sequences are MNHEY and SVGEGT. The CDR3 nucleotides read TGTGCCAGCAGTTACTCCCACAGGGTCCGCGAGCAGTACTTC. This codes for CASSYSHRVREQYF.

Of note for this clonotype: A read error is possible here, since a much larger clone lies one base away. The gene calls are TRBV20-1 and TRBJ1-2; 9 bases agree with TRBD1. V was pared by 8 bases and J by 1 base, with 5 bases of the junction left unmatched. The CDR3 runs 13 residues. The germline gives CDR1 DFQATT, CDR2 SNEGSKA (reference sequence). CDR3 nucleotides: TGCAGTCCGCGACAGGGGGGTAACTATGGCTACACCTTC. Translating gives CSPRQGGNYGYTF.

Concerning this clonotype itself: A much bigger clone sits one base away, suggesting this may be a read error. This chain uses TRBV7-2 with TRBJ2-1, with D hard to call. From germline, CDR1 is SGHTA and CDR2 FQGNSA. V lost 10 bases to trimming and J lost 7 bases, with 8 bases between them. The CDR3 contains 10 residues. For the CDR3, the DNA is TGTGCCATATCAAGGAATGAGCAGTTCTTC. This translates into CAISRNEQFF.

V usage is TRBV7-2 and J usage is TRBJ2-1; 7 nucleotides agree with TRBD2. The CDR3 spans 13 residues. V lost 4 bases, J lost 8 bases, and 5 bases stayed unmatched. Germline CDR1 and CDR2: SGHTA and FQGNSA. The CDR3 reads CASSSPGGHEQFF. As DNA, the CDR3 is TGTGCCAGCAGCTCCCCGGGGGGTCATGAGCAGTTCTTC.

This clonotype was counted ten times or more. This chain connects TRBV7-2 to TRBJ2-7; tentatively, D is TRBD1 (5 bases). This CDR3 comprises 13 residues. V was trimmed by 7 bases and J by 4 bases, leaving 14 bases between them. Germline CDR1 reads SGHTA; CDR2 reads FQGNSA. The CDR3 protein is CASNPHPGYEQYF. CDR3 nucleotide sequence: TGTGCCAGCAACCCCCACCCAGGGTACGAGCAGTACTTC. Full variable domain (remainder filled in from reference TRBV7-2 and TRBJ2-7): GAGVSQSPSNKVTEKGKDVELRCDPISGHTALYWYRQSLGQGLEFLIYFQGNSAPDKSGLPSDRFSAERTGGSVSTLTIQRTQQEDSAVYLCASNPHPGYEQYFGPGTRLTVT.

This clonotype has ten or more counts. The V and J genes are TRBV7-2 and TRBJ2-5; 9 bases are a match to TRBD2. This CDR3 has 15 amino acids. The germline CDR1 and CDR2 sequences are SGHTA and FQGNSA. Trimming removed 1 base from V and 2 bases from J; junction bases left unmatched: 2. The CDR3 protein is CASSLEAGGQETQYF. CDR3 DNA: TGTGCCAGCAGCTTAGAAGCGGGAGGACAAGAGACCCAGTACTTC.

This clonotype was seen at least ten times. This chain uses TRBV6-2 or TRBV6-3 with TRBJ2-7; D is possibly TRBD1 (6 bases). Germline V gene sequence: CDR1 MNHEY, CDR2 SVGEGT. V shed 6 bases and J shed 5 bases, with 14 bases lying between them. The CDR3 is 13 amino acids. In DNA, the CDR3 is TGTGCCAGCAGGGATACAGGGTCAGACGAGCAGTACGTC. This codes for CASRDTGSDEQYV.

This clonotype has ten or more counts. J is TRBJ1-5 and V is TRBV20-1; 10 bases are shared with TRBD1. Unmatched junction bases numbered 10, after V lost 3 bases and J lost 8 bases. The CDR3 sequence is 15 residues long. Germline V gene lookup returns CDR1 DFQATT and CDR2 SNEGSKA (reference sequence). CDR3 nucleotide sequence: TGCAGTGCTAGGAGGGTGGGACAGGGGCGAGAGCCCCAGCATTTT. Its translation: CSARRVGQGREPQHF.

At least ten counts were recorded for this clonotype. The rearrangement joins TRBV20-1 to TRBJ2-3; TRBD1 matches 9 bases. The germline V gene encodes CDR1 DFQATT and CDR2 SNEGSKA (reference sequence). The CDR3 is 15 residues long. Unmatched junction bases numbered 5, after V lost 0 bases and J lost 4 bases. CDR3 amino acids: CSARDGTGKADTQYF. DNA of the CDR3: TGCAGTGCTAGAGACGGGACAGGGAAGGCAGATACGCAGTATTTT.

This clonotype occurred many times. The chain recombines TRBV7-7 with TRBJ2-5; 8 positions agree with TRBD2. The germline gives CDR1 SSHAT, CDR2 FNYEAQ (reference sequence). J was trimmed by 4 bases and V by 5 bases; bases with no gene match: 15. The CDR3 covers 17 residues. CDR3 protein: CASSTFPGTRGSETQYF. The CDR3 DNA reads TGTGCCAGCAGCACCTTTCCCGGGACTAGAGGGTCAGAGACCCAGTACTTC.